This TCR beta chain was sequenced in a study of cytomegalovirus exposure and HLA in healthy donors. Amplification used 60 Vbeta primers and 13 Jbeta primers. TCRdb's table, derived via immunoSEQ multiplex PCR, lists solely in-frame clones and lacks some. This sample has 100,000 to 150,000 clones, with less than 90% found just once. The CDR3 extends over 15 amino acids. Trimming left V 0 bases short and J 0 bases short, with 8 bases between. Germline V lookup: CDR1 SGDLS, CDR2 YYNGEE. The sequenced sample was PBMCs. The rearrangement uses TRBV9 and TRBJ2-3; D is ambiguous. This clonotype was obtained from a man aged 18 to 35 in good health and CMV-seropositive. In DNA, the CDR3 is TGTGCCAGCAGCGTAGGAGCGCCTAGCACAGATACGCAGTATTTT. Its translation: CASSVGAPSTDTQYF.